The present entry profiles one T cell receptor (beta chain) with its context. Its target is unknown. This sample is drawn from a study of PD-L1 blockade in urothelial cancer. General study findings and limits: Improved survival was predicted by pretreatment blood TCR clonality below the median.

Noted time point: pretreatment peripheral blood. Only in-frame clones appear in the TCRdb table, and some are missing; sequencing was by immunoSEQ multiplex PCR. Counted here are 30,000 to 40,000 clones, roughly four fifths occurring once; the ten biggest clones make up approximately 6.3%. Germline V lookup: CDR1 SGHNT, CDR2 YYREEE (reference sequence). The V and J ends lost 5 bases and 8 bases respectively, with 16 bases between them. The CDR3 is 14 residues long. This sample comprised PBMCs, obtained around atezolizumab (anti-PD-L1) treatment. V is TRBV5-4 and J is TRBJ1-4; D is possibly TRBD1 (6 bases). This TCR derives from a man aged 60 to 69 with urothelial cancer. Written as DNA, the CDR3 is TGTGCCAGCAGTTCCCGGGGGGCTGGGGAAAAACTGTTTTTT. This gives the protein CASSSRGAGEKLFF.